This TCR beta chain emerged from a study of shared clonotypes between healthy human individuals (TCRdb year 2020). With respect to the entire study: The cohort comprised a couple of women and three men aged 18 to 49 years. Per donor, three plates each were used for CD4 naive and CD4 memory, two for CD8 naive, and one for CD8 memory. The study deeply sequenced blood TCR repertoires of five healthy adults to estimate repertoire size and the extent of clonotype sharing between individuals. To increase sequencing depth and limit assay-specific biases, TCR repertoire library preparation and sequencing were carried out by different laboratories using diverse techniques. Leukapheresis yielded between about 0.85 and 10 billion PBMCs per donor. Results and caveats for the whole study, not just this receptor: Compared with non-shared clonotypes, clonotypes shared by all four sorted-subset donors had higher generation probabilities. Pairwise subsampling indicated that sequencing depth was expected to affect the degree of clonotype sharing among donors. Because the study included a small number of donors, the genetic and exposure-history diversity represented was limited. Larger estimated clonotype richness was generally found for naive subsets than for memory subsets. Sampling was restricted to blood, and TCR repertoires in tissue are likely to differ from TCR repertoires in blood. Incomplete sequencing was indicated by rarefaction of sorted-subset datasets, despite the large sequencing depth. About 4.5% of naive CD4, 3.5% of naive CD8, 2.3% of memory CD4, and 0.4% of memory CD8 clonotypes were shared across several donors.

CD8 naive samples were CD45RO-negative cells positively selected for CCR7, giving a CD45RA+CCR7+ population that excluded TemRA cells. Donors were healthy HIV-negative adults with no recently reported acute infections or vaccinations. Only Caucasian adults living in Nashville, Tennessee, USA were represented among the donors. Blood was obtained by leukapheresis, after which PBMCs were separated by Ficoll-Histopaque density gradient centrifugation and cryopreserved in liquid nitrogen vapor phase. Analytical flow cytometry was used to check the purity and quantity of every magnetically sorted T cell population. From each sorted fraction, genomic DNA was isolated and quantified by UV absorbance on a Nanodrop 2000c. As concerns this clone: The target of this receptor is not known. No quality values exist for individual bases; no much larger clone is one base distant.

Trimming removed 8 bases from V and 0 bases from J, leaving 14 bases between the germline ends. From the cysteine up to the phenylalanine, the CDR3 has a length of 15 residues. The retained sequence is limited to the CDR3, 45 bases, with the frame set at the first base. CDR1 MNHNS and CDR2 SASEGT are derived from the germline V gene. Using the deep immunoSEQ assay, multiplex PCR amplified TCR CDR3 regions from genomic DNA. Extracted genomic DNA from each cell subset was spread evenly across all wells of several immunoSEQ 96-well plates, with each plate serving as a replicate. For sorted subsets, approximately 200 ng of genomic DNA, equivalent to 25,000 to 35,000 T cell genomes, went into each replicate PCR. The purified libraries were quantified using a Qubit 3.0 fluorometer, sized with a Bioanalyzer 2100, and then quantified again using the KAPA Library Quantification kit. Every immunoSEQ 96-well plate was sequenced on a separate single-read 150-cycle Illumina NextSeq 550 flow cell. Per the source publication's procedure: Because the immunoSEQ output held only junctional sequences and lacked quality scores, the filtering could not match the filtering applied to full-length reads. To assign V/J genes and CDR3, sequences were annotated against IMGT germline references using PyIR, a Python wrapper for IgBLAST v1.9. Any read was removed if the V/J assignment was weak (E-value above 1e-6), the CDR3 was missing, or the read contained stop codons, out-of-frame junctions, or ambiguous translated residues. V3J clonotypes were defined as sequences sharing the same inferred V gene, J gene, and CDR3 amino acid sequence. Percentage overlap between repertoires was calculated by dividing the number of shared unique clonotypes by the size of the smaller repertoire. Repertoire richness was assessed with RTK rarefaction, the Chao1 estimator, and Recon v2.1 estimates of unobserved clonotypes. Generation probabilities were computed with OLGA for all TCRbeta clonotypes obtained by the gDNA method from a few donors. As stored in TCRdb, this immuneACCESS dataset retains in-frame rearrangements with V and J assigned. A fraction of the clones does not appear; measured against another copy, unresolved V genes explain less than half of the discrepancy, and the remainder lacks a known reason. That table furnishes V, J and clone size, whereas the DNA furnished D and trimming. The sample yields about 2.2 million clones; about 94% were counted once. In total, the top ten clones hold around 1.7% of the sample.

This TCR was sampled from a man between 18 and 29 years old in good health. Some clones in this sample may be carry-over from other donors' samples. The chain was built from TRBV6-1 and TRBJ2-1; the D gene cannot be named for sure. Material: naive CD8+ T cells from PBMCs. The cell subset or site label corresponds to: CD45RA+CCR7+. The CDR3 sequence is CASLSEESSYNEQFF. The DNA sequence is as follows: TGTGCCAGCTTGAGTGAGGAGAGCTCCTACAATGAGCAGTTCTTC.